The present T cell receptor (beta chain) was sequenced within a study of shared clonotypes between healthy human individuals. Healthy adults negative for HIV, lacking recent acute infections or vaccinations, served as donors. Only in-frame clones appear in the TCRdb table, and some are missing; sequencing was by immunoSEQ multiplex PCR. The data contain some 2,100,000 clones, around 95% of them singletons. V dropped 6 bases and J dropped 3; count of bases not matched to a gene: 7. Germline V gives CDR1 LNHDA, CDR2 SQIVND (reference sequence). This CDR3 region has 14 residues. With regard to this clone: This sample also contains other DNA sequences that code for the same CDR3.

The J gene is TRBJ2-7, the V gene TRBV19; 8 nucleotides agree with TRBD2. The receptor was derived from a man between 18 and 35 years old in good health. The sequenced sample consisted of naive CD4+ T cells sorted from blood. The subset was: CD45RA+ positively selected. The CDR3 nucleotides are TGTGCCAGTAGCCGAACTAGCGGAAACTACGAGCAGTACTTC. Translated, it gives CASSRTSGNYEQYF.